This T cell receptor (beta chain) was sequenced during a study of blood T cell repertoires in COVID-19. Turning to the study itself: There were acute and convalescent COVID-19 samples, and they came from the United States, Italy and Spain.

The table came from immunoSEQ multiplex PCR; TCRdb's copy has only in-frame clones and leaves some out. This table has around 140,000 clones, around four fifths appearing once. V lost 7 bases, J lost 1 base, and 10 bases lay in between. Germline V gene lookup returns CDR1 SGHTA and CDR2 FQGNSA. The CDR3 length is 13 residues. Among Cohort 3 donors, those recovered had two negative PCRs, clearance, or symptom resolution. V and J are TRBV7-2 and TRBJ2-5, with D uncertain. This receptor was obtained from a woman between 50 and 59 years old who had recovered from COVID-19. The specimen was PBMCs or T cells enriched from blood (not recorded which). DNA of the CDR3: TGTGCCAGCACCCCGTGGCCCCAAGAGACCCAGTACTTC. Translated, it gives CASTPWPQETQYF. Supplemented by reference TRBV7-2 and TRBJ2-5, the full variable domain reads GAGVSQSPSNKVTEKGKDVELRCDPISGHTALYWYRQSLGQGLEFLIYFQGNSAPDKSGLPSDRFSAERTGGSVSTLTIQRTQQEDSAVYLCASTPWPQETQYFGPGTRLLVL.